The rows below give T cell receptor beta chains drawn from one sample of a study of blood T cell repertoires in COVID-19. Produced via immunoSEQ multiplex PCR; TCRdb's table is partial and in-frame only. The profile covers around 350,000 clones, with around 84% appearing a single time and under 3% taken by the ten largest. Sequenced material: peripheral blood. Receptors were obtained from a human donor in a cohort sampled during active COVID-19. CDR3s include the opening cysteine and the closing phenylalanine or tryptophan. A D gene is named only where the DNA matches it firmly. The size of a clone is reported for some rows only, either as once, few or many, or as a class for expanded clones.

clone size,V gene,D gene,J gene,CDR3 protein,CDR3 DNA
-,TRBV7-2,-,TRBJ2-7,CASSLRRISYEQYF,TGTGCCAGCAGCTTGAGGCGGATCTCCTACGAGCAGTACTTC
once,TRBV3-1/TRBV3-2,-,TRBJ2-7,CASSQGRGPYYEQYF,TGTGCCAGCAGCCAAGGTCGTGGGCCATACTACGAGCAGTACTTC
-,TRBV18,TRBD1,TRBJ1-4,CASSPRAQGATNEKLFF,TGTGCCAGCTCACCACGAGCCCAGGGGGCAACTAATGAAAAACTGTTTTTT
-,TRBV5-1,-,TRBJ2-3,CASSLYNRGSTDTQYF,TGCGCCAGCAGCCTATATAATCGGGGTAGCACAGATACGCAGTATTTT
-,TRBV11-1,-,TRBJ1-2,CASSLDWTNYGYTF,TGTGCCAGCAGCTTAGATTGGACAAACTATGGCTACACCTTC
-,TRBV30,-,TRBJ1-6,CAWRASGFDNSPLHF,TGTGCCTGGAGAGCGTCAGGGTTCGATAATTCACCCCTCCACTTT
-,TRBV7-2,-,TRBJ1-4,CASSLGPGREKLFF,TGTGCCAGCAGCTTAGGCCCGGGTAGGGAAAAACTGTTTTTT
once,TRBV3-1/TRBV3-2,TRBD1,TRBJ1-1,CASSPSTEGATEAFF,TGTGCCAGCAGCCCCTCGACGGAGGGGGCCACTGAAGCTTTCTTT
-,TRBV19,-,TRBJ1-1,CASSTRGGEGTEAFF,TGTGCCAGTAGTACCCGAGGGGGAGAGGGCACTGAAGCTTTCTTT
once,TRBV9,-,TRBJ1-6,CASSVQGMDSPLHF,TGTGCCAGCAGCGTGCAGGGGATGGATTCACCCCTCCACTTT
-,TRBV28,TRBD2,TRBJ2-7,CASSLSGRNYEQYF,TGTGCCAGCAGTTTAAGCGGGAGGAACTACGAGCAGTACTTC
-,TRBV30,TRBD2,TRBJ2-4,CAWSEPGRKNIQYF,TGTGCCTGGAGTGAGCCCGGGAGGAAAAACATTCAGTACTTC
-,TRBV12-3/TRBV12-4,-,TRBJ1-5,CASTSGNQPQHF,TGTGCCAGCACCTCGGGTAATCAGCCCCAGCATTTT
few,TRBV25-1,-,TRBJ2-1,CASSDTRDNEQFF,TGTGCCAGCAGTGATACCAGGGACAATGAGCAGTTCTTC